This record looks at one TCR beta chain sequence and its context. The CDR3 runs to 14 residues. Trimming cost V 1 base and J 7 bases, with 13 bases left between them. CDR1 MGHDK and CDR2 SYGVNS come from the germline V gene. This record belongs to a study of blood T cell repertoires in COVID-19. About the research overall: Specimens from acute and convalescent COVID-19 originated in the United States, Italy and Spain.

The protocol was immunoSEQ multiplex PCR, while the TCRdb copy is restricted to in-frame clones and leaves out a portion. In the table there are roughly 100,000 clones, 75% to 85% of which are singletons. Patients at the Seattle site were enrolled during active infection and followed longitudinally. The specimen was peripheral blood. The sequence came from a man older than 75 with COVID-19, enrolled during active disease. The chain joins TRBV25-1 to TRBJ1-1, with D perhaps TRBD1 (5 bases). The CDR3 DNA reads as TGTGCCAGCAGTGAATGGGAAGGGGCCTTTGAAGCTTTCTTT. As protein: CASSEWEGAFEAFF.